Listed here is a single T cell receptor (beta chain). This sample is drawn from a study of blood T cell repertoires in COVID-19. Only in-frame clones appear in the TCRdb table, and some are missing; sequencing was by immunoSEQ multiplex PCR. The table lists 45,000 to 60,000 clones, 89% of them singletons. V was clipped by 5 bases and J by 2 bases, with 19 bases between them. The CDR3 runs to 17 residues. Germline V lookup: CDR1 MNHEY, CDR2 SMNVEV (reference sequence). Input material: peripheral blood. The clonotype originates from a man in his fifties or sixties with acute or convalescent COVID-19. The chain joins TRBV27 to TRBJ1-5; D possibly corresponds to TRBD1 (5 bases). CDR3 sequence reads: CASSPLQGTTGNQPQHF. The CDR3 nucleotides are TGTGCCAGCAGTCCGCTCCAGGGTACGACGGGCAATCAGCCCCAGCATTTT.